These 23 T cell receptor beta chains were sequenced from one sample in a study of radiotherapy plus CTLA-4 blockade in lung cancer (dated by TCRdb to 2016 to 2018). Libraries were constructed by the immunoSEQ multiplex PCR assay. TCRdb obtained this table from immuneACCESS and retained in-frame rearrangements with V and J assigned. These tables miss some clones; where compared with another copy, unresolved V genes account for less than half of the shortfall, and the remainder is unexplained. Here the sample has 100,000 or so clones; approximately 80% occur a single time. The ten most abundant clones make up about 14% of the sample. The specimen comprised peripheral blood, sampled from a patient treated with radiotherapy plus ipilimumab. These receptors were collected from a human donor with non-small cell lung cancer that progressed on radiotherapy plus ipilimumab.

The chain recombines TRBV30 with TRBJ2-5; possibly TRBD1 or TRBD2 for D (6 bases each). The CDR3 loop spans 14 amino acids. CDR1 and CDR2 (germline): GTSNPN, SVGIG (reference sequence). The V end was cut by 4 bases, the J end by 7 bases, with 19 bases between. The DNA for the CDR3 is TGTGCCTGGAAGGGCGGGACAATTCGAGGGACCCAGTACTTC. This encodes CAWKGGTIRGTQYF. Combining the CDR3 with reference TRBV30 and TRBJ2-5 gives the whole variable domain SQTIHQWPATLVQPVGSPLSLECTVEGTSNPNLYWYRQAAGRGLQLLFYSVGIGQISSEVPQNLSASRPQDRQFILSSKKLLLSDSGFYLCAWKGGTIRGTQYFGPGTRLLVL.

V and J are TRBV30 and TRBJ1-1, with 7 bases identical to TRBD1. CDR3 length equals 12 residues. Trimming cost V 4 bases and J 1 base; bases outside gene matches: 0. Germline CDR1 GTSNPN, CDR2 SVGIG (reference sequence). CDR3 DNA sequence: TGTGCCTGGAACAGGGGGAACACTGAAGCTTTCTTT. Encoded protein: CAWNRGNTEAFF.

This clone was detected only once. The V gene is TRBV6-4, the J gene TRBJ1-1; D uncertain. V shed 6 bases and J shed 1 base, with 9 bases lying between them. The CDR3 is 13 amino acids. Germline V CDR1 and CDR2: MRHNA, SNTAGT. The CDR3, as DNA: TGTGCCAGCAGCTTCGACCGGAACACTGAAGCTTTCTTT. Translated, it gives CASSFDRNTEAFF.

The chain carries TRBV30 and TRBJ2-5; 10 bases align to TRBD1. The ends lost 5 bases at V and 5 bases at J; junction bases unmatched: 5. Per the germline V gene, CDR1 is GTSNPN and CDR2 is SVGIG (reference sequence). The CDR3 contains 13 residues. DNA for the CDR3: TGTGCCTGGGACAGGGGGCGGGGGGAGACCCAGTACTTC. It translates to CAWDRGRGETQYF.

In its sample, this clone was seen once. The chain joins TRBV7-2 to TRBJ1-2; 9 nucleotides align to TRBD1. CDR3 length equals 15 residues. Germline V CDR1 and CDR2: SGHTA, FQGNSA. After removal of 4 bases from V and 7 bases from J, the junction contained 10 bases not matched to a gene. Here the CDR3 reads CASSWDREATSGYTF. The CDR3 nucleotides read TGTGCCAGCAGCTGGGACAGGGAGGCAACTAGTGGCTACACCTTC.

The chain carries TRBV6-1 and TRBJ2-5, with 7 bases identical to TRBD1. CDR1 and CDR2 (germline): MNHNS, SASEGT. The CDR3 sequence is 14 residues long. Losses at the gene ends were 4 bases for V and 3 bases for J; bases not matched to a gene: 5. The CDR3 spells CASSAAGTEETQYF. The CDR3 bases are TGTGCCAGCAGTGCCGCCGGGACAGAAGAGACCCAGTACTTC.

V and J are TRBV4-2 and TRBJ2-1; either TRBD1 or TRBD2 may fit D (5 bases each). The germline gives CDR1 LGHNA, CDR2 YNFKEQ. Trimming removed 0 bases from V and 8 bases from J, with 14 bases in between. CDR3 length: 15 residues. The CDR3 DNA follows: TGTGCCAGCAGCCAAGAAGAGGGGCTCTGGGATGAGCAGTTCTTC. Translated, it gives CASSQEEGLWDEQFF.

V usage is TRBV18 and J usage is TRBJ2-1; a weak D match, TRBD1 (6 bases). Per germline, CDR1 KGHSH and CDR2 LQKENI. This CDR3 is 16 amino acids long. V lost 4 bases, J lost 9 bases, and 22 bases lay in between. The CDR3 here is CASSLTQGGDYAEQFF. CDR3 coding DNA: TGTGCCAGCTCACTGACACAGGGTGGGGATTATGCTGAGCAGTTCTTC.

CDR3 coding DNA: TGTGCCTGGGCTCCCGGGCCAGGGTCCTACGAGCAGTACTTC. It codes for CAWAPGPGSYEQYF. The V call is TRBV30, the J call TRBJ2-7; possibly TRBD1 for D (5 bases). The V and J ends lost 5 bases and 1 base respectively, with 15 bases between them. Germline CDR1 and CDR2: GTSNPN and SVGIG (reference sequence). CDR3 length equals 14 residues.

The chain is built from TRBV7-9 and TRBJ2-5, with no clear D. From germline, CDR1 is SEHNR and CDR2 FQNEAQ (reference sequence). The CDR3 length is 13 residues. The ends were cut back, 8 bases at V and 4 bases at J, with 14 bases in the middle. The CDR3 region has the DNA TGTGCCAGCGAGCTTATGGGCGGAGAGACCCAGTACTTC. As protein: CASELMGGETQYF. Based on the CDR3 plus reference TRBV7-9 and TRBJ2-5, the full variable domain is DTGVSQNPRHKITKRGQNVTFRCDPISEHNRLYWYRQTLGQGPEFLTYFQNEAQLEKSRLLSDRFSAERPKGSFSTLEIQRTEQGDSAMYLCASELMGGETQYFGPGTRLLVL.

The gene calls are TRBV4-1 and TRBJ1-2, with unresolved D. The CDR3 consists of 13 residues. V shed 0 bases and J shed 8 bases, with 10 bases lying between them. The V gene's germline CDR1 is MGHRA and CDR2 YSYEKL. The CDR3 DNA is TGCGCCAGCAGCCAAGAACGAGAAGGCGGCTACACCTTC. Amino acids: CASSQEREGGYTF.

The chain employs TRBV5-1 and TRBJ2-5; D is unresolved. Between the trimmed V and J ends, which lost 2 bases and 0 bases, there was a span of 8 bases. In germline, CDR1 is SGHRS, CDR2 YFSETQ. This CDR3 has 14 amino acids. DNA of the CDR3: TGCGCCAGCAGCTTCGGACGGAACCAAGAGACCCAGTACTTC. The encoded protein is CASSFGRNQETQYF.

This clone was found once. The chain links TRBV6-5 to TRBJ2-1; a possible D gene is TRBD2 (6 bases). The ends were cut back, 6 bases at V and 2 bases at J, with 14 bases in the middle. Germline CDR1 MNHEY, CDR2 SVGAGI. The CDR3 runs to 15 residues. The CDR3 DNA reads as TGTGCCAGCAGCAATAGGGACTCCCCCTACAATGAGCAGTTCTTC. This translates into CASSNRDSPYNEQFF.

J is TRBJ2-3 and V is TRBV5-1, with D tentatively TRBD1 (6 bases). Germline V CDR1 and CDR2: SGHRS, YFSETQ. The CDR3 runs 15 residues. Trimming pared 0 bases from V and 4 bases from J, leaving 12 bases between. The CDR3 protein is CASSLGGRRADTQYF. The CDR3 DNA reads TGCGCCAGCAGCTTGGGGGGGCGTCGGGCAGATACGCAGTATTTT.

The chain's CDR3 is CASTDWDSQRELFF. For the CDR3, the DNA is TGTGCCAGCACCGATTGGGACAGCCAAAGGGAGCTGTTTTTT. The V gene is TRBV5-6, the J gene TRBJ2-2; 7 bases match TRBD1. The CDR3 runs to 14 residues. The germline CDR1 and CDR2 sequences are SGHDT and YYEEEE. The ends lost 6 bases at V and 9 bases at J; junction bases unmatched: 11.

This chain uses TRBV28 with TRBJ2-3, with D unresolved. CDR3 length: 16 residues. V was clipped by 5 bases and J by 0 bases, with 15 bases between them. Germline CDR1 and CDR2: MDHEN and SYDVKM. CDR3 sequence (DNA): TGTGCCAGCAGTCCCCCTCTGTACTCTAGCACAGATACGCAGTATTTT. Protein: CASSPPLYSSTDTQYF. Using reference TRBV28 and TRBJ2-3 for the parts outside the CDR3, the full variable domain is DVKVTQSSRYLVKRTGEKVFLECVQDMDHENMFWYRQDPGLGLRLIYFSYDVKMKEKGDIPEGYSVSREKKERFSLILESASTNQTSMYLCASSPPLYSSTDTQYFGPGTRLTVL.

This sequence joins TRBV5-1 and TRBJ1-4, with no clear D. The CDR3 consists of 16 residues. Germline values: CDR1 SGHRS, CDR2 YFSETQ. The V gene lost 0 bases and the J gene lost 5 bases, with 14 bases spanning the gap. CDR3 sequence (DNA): TGCGCCAGCAGCTTGGGCCTGGCCCTGGGGAATGAAAAACTGTTTTTT. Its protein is CASSLGLALGNEKLFF.

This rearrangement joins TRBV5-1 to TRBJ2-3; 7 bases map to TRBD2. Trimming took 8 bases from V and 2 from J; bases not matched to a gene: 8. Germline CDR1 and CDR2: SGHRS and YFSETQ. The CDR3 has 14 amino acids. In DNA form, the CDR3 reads TGCGCCAGTAAGGGAGGGACGGCCACAGATACGCAGTATTTT. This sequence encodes CASKGGTATDTQYF.

The CDR3 DNA sequence: TGCAGCGCCAATCCAGGGGATGGAGAGACCCAGTACTTC. Translated, it gives CSANPGDGETQYF. The chain couples TRBV29-1 to TRBJ2-5; D is perhaps TRBD1 (6 bases). Germline CDR1 SQVTM, CDR2 ANQGSEA. Trimming removed 7 bases from V and 4 bases from J, with 16 bases in between. The CDR3 is 13 amino acids.

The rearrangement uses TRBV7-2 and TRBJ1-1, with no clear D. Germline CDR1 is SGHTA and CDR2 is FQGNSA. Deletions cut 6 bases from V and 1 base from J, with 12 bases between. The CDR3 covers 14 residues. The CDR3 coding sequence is TGTGCCAGCAGGTCCCGTATAGGGAACACTGAAGCTTTCTTT. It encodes CASRSRIGNTEAFF.

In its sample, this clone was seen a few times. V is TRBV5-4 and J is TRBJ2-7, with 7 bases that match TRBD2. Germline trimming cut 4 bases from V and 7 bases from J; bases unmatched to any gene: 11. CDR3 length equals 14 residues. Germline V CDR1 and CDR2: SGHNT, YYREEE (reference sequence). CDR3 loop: CASSPTSDRGEQYF. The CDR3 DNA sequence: TGTGCCAGCAGCCCCACTAGCGACCGTGGGGAGCAGTACTTC.

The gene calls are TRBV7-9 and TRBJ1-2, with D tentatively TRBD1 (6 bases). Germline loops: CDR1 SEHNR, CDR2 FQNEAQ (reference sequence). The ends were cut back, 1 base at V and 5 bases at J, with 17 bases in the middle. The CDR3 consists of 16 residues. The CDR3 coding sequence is TGTGCCAGCAGCTTAGTCGTAGGAGGGGGGGCTTATGGCTACACCTTC. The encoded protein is CASSLVVGGGAYGYTF.

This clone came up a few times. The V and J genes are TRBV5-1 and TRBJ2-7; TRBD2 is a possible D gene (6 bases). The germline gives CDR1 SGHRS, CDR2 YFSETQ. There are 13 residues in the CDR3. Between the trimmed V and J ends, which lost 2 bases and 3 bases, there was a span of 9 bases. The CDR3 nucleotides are TGCGCCAGCAGCTTACCGGGACTCTACGAGCAGTACTTC. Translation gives CASSLPGLYEQYF.